This passage covers 13 T cell receptor beta chains from one sample sequenced in a study of blood T cell repertoires in COVID-19. Profiled with immunoSEQ multiplex PCR; TCRdb holds only in-frame clones, not every one. The sample consists of roughly 250,000 clones, approximately 90% of them appearing once. The sample taken for sequencing was peripheral blood. Receptors originate from a woman aged 40 to 55 who had recovered from COVID-19.

This chain uses TRBV9 with TRBJ2-7, with TRBD2 matching 9 bases. Looked up from germline, CDR1 is SGDLS and CDR2 is YYNGEE. V was clipped by 0 bases and J by 2 bases; unmatched bases: 6. There are 16 residues in the CDR3. CDR3 DNA sequence: TGTGCCAGCAGCGTAGGGGGTAGCGGGAGCCCCTACGAGCAGTACTTC. It encodes CASSVGGSGSPYEQYF.

A note on this clone: This sample includes further DNA sequences coding for the same CDR3. V usage is TRBV5-4 and J usage is TRBJ2-7, with 12 bases fitting TRBD2. This CDR3 has 14 amino acids. Germline CDR1 reads SGHNT; CDR2 reads YYREEE (reference sequence). The V and J ends lost 1 base and 7 bases, in that order; junction bases with no gene match: 3. The CDR3 DNA reads TGTGCCAGCAGCTTGAGGCTAGCGGGAGGGGAGCAGTACTTC. Encoded protein: CASSLRLAGGEQYF. Based on the CDR3 plus reference TRBV5-4 and TRBJ2-7, the full variable domain is ETGVTQSPTHLIKTRGQQVTLRCSSQSGHNTVSWYQQALGQGPQFIFQYYREEENGRGNFPPRFSGLQFPNYSSELNVNALELDDSALYLCASSLRLAGGEQYFGPGTRLTVT.

This CDR3 reads CASSPGLAPYNEQFF. CDR3 nucleotides: TGTGCCAGCAGCCCCGGACTAGCCCCATACAATGAGCAGTTCTTC. The chain links TRBV6-5 to TRBJ2-1; TRBD2 agrees at 8 bases. J gave up 4 bases and V 6 bases, and 8 bases lay outside the gene matches. Per the germline V gene, CDR1 is MNHEY and CDR2 is SVGAGI. CDR3 length: 15 amino acids.

This chain joins TRBV7-2 and TRBJ1-6; 7 bases map to TRBD1. V shed 10 bases, J shed 13 bases, and the junction held 4 bases outside the gene matches. The CDR3 contains 10 residues. Germline-derived CDR1 and CDR2 are SGHTA and FQGNSA. The CDR3 DNA follows: TGTGCCACCGACAGGGAGCCCCTCCACTTT. Translating gives CATDREPLHF.

This clone was seen only once. This rearrangement joins TRBV2 to TRBJ2-7; 9 nucleotides line up with TRBD1. The length of the CDR3 is 16 residues. Germline loops: CDR1 SNHLY, CDR2 FYNNEI. V lost 1 base to trimming and J lost 2 bases; unmatched junction nucleotides: 6. CDR3 protein: CASSEGPWDRAYEQYF. CDR3 nucleotides: TGTGCCAGCAGTGAAGGTCCCTGGGACAGGGCCTACGAGCAGTACTTC.

The V gene is TRBV11-2, the J gene TRBJ2-3; D possibly corresponds to TRBD2 (6 bases). This CDR3 has 15 residues. The V gene's germline CDR1 is SGHAT and CDR2 FQNNGV. Trimming took 7 bases from V and 2 from J, leaving 16 bases between them. As DNA, the CDR3 is TGTGCCAGCAAGGTTGGTAGCGGCCCCACAGATACGCAGTATTTT. As protein: CASKVGSGPTDTQYF. The full variable domain, rest sourced from reference TRBV11-2 and TRBJ2-3, is EAGVAQSPRYKIIEKRQSVAFWCNPISGHATLYWYQQILGQGPKLLIQFQNNGVVDDSQLPKDRFSAERLKGVDSTLKIQPAKLEDSAVYLCASKVGSGPTDTQYFGPGTRLTVL.

V gene TRBV7-6 combines with J gene TRBJ1-2, with a possible D match to TRBD1 (6 bases). The V end lost 1 base, the J end lost 4 bases, and 22 bases lay between the germline ends. The V gene's germline CDR1 is SGHVS and CDR2 FNYEAQ. The CDR3 length is 18 residues. Here the CDR3 DNA reads TGTGCCAGCAGCTTAGAAGCACGAGGGGGGGCCTCGGGCTATGGCTACACCTTC. Amino acid sequence: CASSLEARGGASGYGYTF.

The CDR3 coding sequence is TGTGCCAGCACCCCTGGCGGGGCAGTGAACACCATATATTTT. It translates to CASTPGGAVNTIYF. The chain recombines TRBV11-3 with TRBJ1-3; the D gene is possibly TRBD1 (5 bases). V lost 7 bases, J lost 7 bases, and 17 bases lay in between. The germline V gene has CDR1 SGHNT and CDR2 YENEEA. CDR3 length: 14 amino acids.

The CDR3 coding sequence is TGCGCCAGCAGGGGGACAGGGGTCGGGGAAAAACTGTTTTTT. Its protein is CASRGTGVGEKLFF. V gene TRBV10-2 combines with J gene TRBJ1-4; 10 bases align to TRBD1. The CDR3 spans 14 residues. V shed 6 bases and J 8 bases; nucleotides not matched to a gene: 6. CDR1 WSHSY and CDR2 SAAADI come from the germline V gene.

V and J are TRBV7-9 and TRBJ1-2; perhaps TRBD1 as D (6 bases). With 5 bases removed from V and 7 bases from J, the gap between germline ends came to 17 bases. Germline lookup yields CDR1 SEHNR and CDR2 FQNEAQ (reference sequence). This CDR3 has 14 residues. CDR3 sequence: CASSPSGGAVGYTF. The CDR3 region has the DNA TGTGCCAGCAGCCCCTCTGGGGGCGCGGTTGGCTACACCTTC.

The rearrangement uses TRBV10-1 and TRBJ1-4; 7 positions match TRBD1. This CDR3 is 14 amino acids long. Germline CDR1 WNHNN, CDR2 SYGVQD (reference sequence). J lost 7 bases, V lost 5 bases, and 7 bases had no gene match. CDR3 in DNA: TGCGCCAGCAGTCCACGCCAGGGGGGTGAAAAACTGTTTTTT. Amino acids: CASSPRQGGEKLFF.

The genes are TRBV24-1 and TRBJ1-5; 7 nucleotides agree with TRBD1. Losses at the gene ends were 5 bases for V and 3 bases for J; bases not matched to a gene: 6. Germline V lookup: CDR1 KGHDR, CDR2 SFDVKD. The CDR3 length is 15 residues. The CDR3 is CATSAGRGYNQPQHF. CDR3 in DNA: TGTGCCACCAGTGCGGGCAGGGGGTACAATCAGCCCCAGCATTTT.

This clone came up a few times. The genes are TRBV4-2 and TRBJ1-5; TRBD1 aligns across 7 bases. With 0 bases clipped from V and 7 bases from J, the junction kept 6 bases outside the gene matches. The CDR3 length is 15 residues. The germline V gene encodes CDR1 LGHNA and CDR2 YNFKEQ. Here the CDR3 DNA reads TGTGCCAGCAGCCAAGACCCCGGAGGGGGCCAGCCCCAGCATTTT. It codes for CASSQDPGGGQPQHF.